These T cell receptor beta chains were read from a single sample in a study of shared clonotypes between healthy human individuals. Measured with immunoSEQ multiplex PCR; TCRdb has only the in-frame clones, and not every one. Counted here are about 710,000 clones, about 80% occurring once; the ten biggest clones make up about 1.8%. Sequencing input: memory CD4+ T cells sorted from blood. Receptors were obtained from a woman in her twenties or thirties in good health. The CDR3 runs from the conserved cysteine through the conserved F or W. Fields, in order: J gene, D gene, V gene, clone size, CDR3 DNA, CDR3 protein. A D gene is named only where the DNA matches it firmly. Not every row has a clone size; where given, it reads once, few, many or a size class.

J: TRBJ2-1; D: TRBD2; V: TRBV28; size: few; DNA: TGTGCCAGCAGTCGAGGACTAGTGGGCTCCTACAATGAGCAGTTCTTC; CDR3: CASSRGLVGSYNEQFF
J: TRBJ2-1; D: TRBD2; V: TRBV15; size: .; DNA: TGTGCCACCAGCAGAGAAGGCGGGAGCTCCTACAATGAGCAGTTCTTC; CDR3: CATSREGGSSYNEQFF
J: TRBJ2-2; D: .; V: TRBV5-1; size: .; DNA: TGCGCCAGCAGCTTAACAGATTCGAACACCGGGGAGCTGTTTTTT; CDR3: CASSLTDSNTGELFF
J: TRBJ1-5; D: .; V: TRBV20-1; size: .; DNA: TGCAGTGCTAGTGGGGATCAGCCCCAGCATTTT; CDR3: CSASGDQPQHF
J: TRBJ2-1; D: TRBD2; V: TRBV28; size: .; DNA: TGTGCCAGCAGCCCCTCGCCTAGCGGGAGGCCTCAAAACTACAATGAGCAGTTCTTC; CDR3: CASSPSPSGRPQNYNEQFF
J: TRBJ1-4; D: TRBD1; V: TRBV18; size: once; DNA: TGTGCCAGCTCACCGAATGTCACAGGGGCTTTCGAAAAACTGTTTTTT; CDR3: CASSPNVTGAFEKLFF
J: TRBJ2-2; D: .; V: TRBV5-1; size: .; DNA: TGCGCCAGCAGCTCGGCGGGGTCCAGCATCCAGGCCGGGGAGCTGTTTTTT; CDR3: CASSSAGSSIQAGELFF
J: TRBJ1-3; D: .; V: TRBV25-1; size: .; DNA: TGTGCCAGCACCCCTCCGGGAGGAAACACCATATATTTT; CDR3: CASTPPGGNTIYF
J: TRBJ1-2; D: TRBD1; V: TRBV27; size: .; DNA: TGTGCCAGCAGAACCCGACAGGGGTTAAACTATGGCTACACCTTC; CDR3: CASRTRQGLNYGYTF
J: TRBJ2-3; D: TRBD2; V: TRBV4-1; size: .; DNA: TGCGCCAGCAGCCGCGGGCCTAGCGGTAGCACAGATACGCAGTATTTT; CDR3: CASSRGPSGSTDTQYF
J: TRBJ2-7; D: .; V: TRBV7-2; size: few; DNA: TGTGCCAGCAGCCACGATATGGAAAGCTACGAGCAGTACTTC; CDR3: CASSHDMESYEQYF
J: TRBJ1-5; D: .; V: TRBV7-2; size: .; DNA: TGTGCCAGCAGTTCGGATGTCTTAAGCAATCAGCCCCAGCATTTT; CDR3: CASSSDVLSNQPQHF
J: TRBJ2-1; D: .; V: TRBV5-1; size: .; DNA: TGCGCCAGCAGCCCCAGAGGGGATCTTTACAATGAGCAGTTCTTC; CDR3: CASSPRGDLYNEQFF
J: TRBJ2-1; D: .; V: TRBV2; size: .; DNA: TGTGCCAGCAACGAACGGGGCGGCTACAATGAGCAGTTCTTC; CDR3: CASNERGGYNEQFF
J: TRBJ2-3; D: .; V: TRBV19; size: .; DNA: TGTGCCAGTAGGGAATCCACAGATACGCAGTATTTT; CDR3: CASRESTDTQYF
J: TRBJ2-5; D: TRBD1; V: TRBV5-1; size: few; DNA: TGCGCCAGCAGCTTCCAGGGGGCAGAGACCCAGTACTTC; CDR3: CASSFQGAETQYF
J: TRBJ2-3; D: TRBD1; V: TRBV5-6; size: .; DNA: TGTGCCAGCAGATACCGGGACAGGGGCGTCACAGATACGCAGTATTTT; CDR3: CASRYRDRGVTDTQYF
J: TRBJ2-7; D: .; V: TRBV7-8; size: .; DNA: TGTGCCAGCAGCGCCGGTGGCAGCGCCTACGAGCAGTACTTC; CDR3: CASSAGGSAYEQYF
J: TRBJ1-1; D: TRBD1; V: TRBV6-1; size: .; DNA: TGTGCCAGCAGTGCGATTACAGGGGGCACTGAAGCTTTCTTT; CDR3: CASSAITGGTEAFF
J: TRBJ2-7; D: TRBD1; V: TRBV6-5; size: .; DNA: TGTGCCAGCAGCCTACAGGGGGACCTCTACGAGCAGTACTTC; CDR3: CASSLQGDLYEQYF
J: TRBJ1-2; D: .; V: TRBV28; size: .; DNA: TGTGCCAGTCAGACCGAGATTAACTATGGCTACACCTTC; CDR3: CASQTEINYGYTF
J: TRBJ1-2; D: .; V: TRBV28; size: .; DNA: TGTGCCAGCAGAACAGGGTTGGACTATGGCTACACCTTC; CDR3: CASRTGLDYGYTF
J: TRBJ1-3; D: .; V: TRBV9; size: .; DNA: TGTGCCAGCAGCTTTTCCGGAAACACCATATATTTT; CDR3: CASSFSGNTIYF
J: TRBJ1-1; D: TRBD1; V: TRBV7-6; size: .; DNA: TGTGCCAGCAGCTTAGACGGGACAGGGAGCACTGAAGCTTTCTTT; CDR3: CASSLDGTGSTEAFF